One and the same sample provided the 19 T cell receptor beta chains below, sequenced in a study of cytomegalovirus exposure and HLA in healthy donors. PCR amplification relied on 60 Vbeta primers (plus 13 Jbeta primers). TCRdb keeps only in-frame clones here, not all; method: immunoSEQ multiplex PCR. The sample carries approximately 210,000 clones, around 87% recorded once. Sequencing was done on a sample of PBMCs. Source of these receptors: a woman younger than 35 in good health and CMV-seronegative.

The gene calls are TRBV4-1 and TRBJ2-2; tentative D call: TRBD2 (5 bases). The ends were cut back, 4 bases at V and 0 bases at J, with 6 bases in the middle. From germline, CDR1 is MGHRA and CDR2 YSYEKL. The CDR3 runs to 14 residues. This CDR3 is CASSPLANTGELFF. In nucleotides, the CDR3 is TGCGCCAGCAGCCCACTAGCGAACACCGGGGAGCTGTTTTTT.

The rearrangement joins TRBV30 to TRBJ1-4; D is possibly TRBD1 (6 bases). This CDR3 has 13 residues. Per germline, CDR1 GTSNPN and CDR2 SVGIG (reference sequence). V shed 4 bases and J shed 8 bases, with 14 bases lying between them. The CDR3 here is CAWTGQTSEKLFF. The DNA for the CDR3 is TGTGCCTGGACAGGACAGACCTCGGAAAAACTGTTTTTT.

The chain couples TRBV2 to TRBJ1-6, with 7 bases identical to TRBD1. CDR3 length equals 15 residues. From germline, CDR1 is SNHLY and CDR2 FYNNEI. Trimming at V came to 7 bases and at J to 7 bases, leaving 10 bases not matched to a gene. The CDR3 sequence is CASKPRTGDNSPLHF. In DNA form, the CDR3 reads TGTGCCAGCAAACCCCGGACAGGCGACAATTCACCCCTCCACTTT.

The chain employs TRBV29-1 and TRBJ2-1, with D uncertain. CDR1 and CDR2 from the germline V gene are SQVTM and ANQGSEA. V lost 2 bases and J lost 9, with 14 bases in between. The CDR3 is made up of 13 amino acids. This CDR3 is CSVERSLRREQFF. The CDR3 coding sequence is TGCAGCGTTGAACGGTCCTTGAGGCGTGAGCAGTTCTTC.

The genes are TRBV7-2 and TRBJ2-5; no reliable D call. Germline V gives CDR1 SGHTA, CDR2 FQGNSA. CDR3 length: 14 residues. The V end was cut by 0 bases, the J end by 1 base, with 6 bases between. The CDR3 loop reads CASSLAVSQETQYF. Written as DNA, the CDR3 is TGTGCCAGCAGCTTAGCTGTCAGCCAAGAGACCCAGTACTTC.

The table lists this clone with a few counts. The chain carries TRBV10-3 and TRBJ2-1; 7 positions agree with TRBD1. CDR1 ENHRY and CDR2 SYGVKD come from the germline V gene. The CDR3 runs 11 residues. The ends lost 3 bases at V and 15 bases at J; junction bases unmatched: 5. For the CDR3, the DNA is TGTGCCATCAGTGAATCCAAGGGGGCGTTCTTC. Translating gives CAISESKGAFF.

The chain is built from TRBV27 and TRBJ1-5; perhaps TRBD1 as D (5 bases). There are 15 residues in the CDR3. Trimming took off 6 bases at V and 2 bases at J, with 14 bases between the two ends. Germline-derived CDR1 and CDR2 are MNHEY and SMNVEV (reference sequence). This CDR3 reads CASRNGGAGNQPQHF. As DNA, the CDR3 is TGTGCCAGCAGGAACGGAGGGGCGGGCAATCAGCCCCAGCATTTT.

V is TRBV5-1 and J is TRBJ2-2, with D unclear. Per germline, CDR1 SGHRS and CDR2 YFSETQ. The CDR3 is made up of 14 amino acids. V gave up 5 bases and J gave up 8 bases, with 16 bases separating them. DNA of the CDR3: TGCGCCAGCAGTTCTGAAGCCCCTCGGGGGGAGCTGTTTTTT. Amino acids: CASSSEAPRGELFF.

This chain links TRBV6-6 with TRBJ1-1; maybe TRBD1 (5 bases). This CDR3 has 14 residues. Trimming shortened V by 6 bases and J by 7 bases, and 18 bases separated the two germline ends. Germline assignment: CDR1 MNHNY and CDR2 SVGAGI (reference sequence). This chain's CDR3 is CASSTPRGVREAFF. The CDR3 bases are TGTGCCAGCAGCACCCCCCGGGGGGTCCGTGAAGCTTTCTTT.

In this sample, this clone turned up once. The sample holds other DNA sequences that translate to the same CDR3. V gene TRBV5-1 combines with J gene TRBJ2-1; D perhaps matches TRBD2 (6 bases). The V end lost 1 base, the J end lost 9 bases, and 8 bases lay between the germline ends. Germline V gene lookup returns CDR1 SGHRS and CDR2 YFSETQ. This CDR3 contains 12 residues. CDR3 DNA sequence: TGCGCCAGCAGCTTGTCGGGAGTTGAGCAGTTCTTC. This encodes CASSLSGVEQFF.

This chain links TRBV7-9 with TRBJ1-2; D may be TRBD1 (6 bases). Germline values: CDR1 SEHNR, CDR2 FQNEAQ (reference sequence). This CDR3 region has 13 residues. Trimming shortened V by 8 bases and J by 6 bases, and 16 bases separated the two germline ends. The CDR3 loop is CASGTRAGDGYTF. CDR3 sequence (DNA): TGTGCCAGCGGAACACGCGCAGGGGATGGCTACACCTTC.

This chain joins TRBV28 and TRBJ1-5, with 7 nucleotides matching TRBD1. CDR1 and CDR2 from the germline V gene are MDHEN and SYDVKM. J was trimmed by 7 bases and V by 5 bases; bases with no gene match: 8. This CDR3 region has 14 residues. The CDR3 DNA is TGTGCCAGCAGTCCTACAGGGGATTACCAGCCCCAGCATTTT. Protein product: CASSPTGDYQPQHF.

The chain combines TRBV19 with TRBJ2-1, with 9 positions matching TRBD2. Trimming removed 5 bases from V and 2 bases from J; junction bases left unmatched: 4. Germline V CDR1 and CDR2: LNHDA, SQIVND (reference sequence). This CDR3 spans 15 amino acids. CDR3 nucleotides: TGTGCCAGTAGTCCCGCGGGGGGGGCCTACAATGAGCAGTTCTTC. Amino acid sequence: CASSPAGGAYNEQFF.

In regard to this clone: An end of the junction does not agree with germline; a read error may underlie this. CDR3 loop: CSSSTLGQGGAYEQYF. The CDR3 DNA is TGTTCCAGCAGCACCCTTGGACAGGGGGGCGCGTACGAGCAGTACTTC. The chain couples TRBV7-9 to TRBJ2-7, with 10 bases fitting TRBD1. The CDR3 runs to 16 residues. CDR1 is SEHNR, CDR2 FQNEAQ, per germline (reference sequence).

This clone was observed a single time. The chain joins TRBV25-1 to TRBJ2-7; 10 bases fit TRBD1. There are 17 residues in the CDR3. The junction had 15 bases not matched to a gene; V was cut back by 3 bases and J by 7 bases. Germline CDR1 MGHDK, CDR2 SYGVNS. CDR3 in DNA: TGTGCCAGCAGTGATCACCGGGACAGGGGAATGGGGAGGGAGCAGTACTTC. Translated, it gives CASSDHRDRGMGREQYF.

The V call is TRBV6-4, the J call TRBJ2-3; 8 bases are shared with TRBD2. Germline CDR1 and CDR2: MRHNA and SNTAGT. The CDR3 has 16 residues. The J segment lost 2 bases and the V segment lost 4 bases, leaving 8 bases of the junction unmatched. The CDR3 sequence: CASSVRAGAHTDTQYF. The CDR3 nucleotides read TGTGCCAGCAGTGTGCGAGCGGGGGCCCACACAGATACGCAGTATTTT.

This chain links TRBV11-3 with TRBJ2-3; D might be TRBD2 (6 bases). This CDR3 has 15 amino acids. V lost 3 bases and J 7 bases, leaving 17 bases between the germline ends. From germline, CDR1 is SGHNT and CDR2 YENEEA. As DNA, the CDR3 is TGTGCCAGCAGCTTGGGACTGCCATCCCCGAATACGCAGTATTTT. Translation: CASSLGLPSPNTQYF.

This clone occurred a few times. V is TRBV11-2 and J is TRBJ1-3; D is unclear. This CDR3 region has 15 residues. V was trimmed by 2 bases and J by 2 bases, leaving 10 bases between them. The germline V gene has CDR1 SGHAT and CDR2 FQNNGV. The CDR3 sequence is CASSLWGGAGNTIYF. For the CDR3, the DNA is TGTGCCAGCAGCTTATGGGGAGGAGCTGGAAACACCATATATTTT.

The chain uses TRBV11-3 and TRBJ2-1; the match to TRBD2 covers 9 bases. The V and J ends lost 5 bases and 1 base, in that order; junction bases with no gene match: 6. The CDR3 loop spans 16 amino acids. Germline V gives CDR1 SGHNT, CDR2 YENEEA. The CDR3 loop reads CASSPGAGGSYNEQFF. The DNA for the CDR3 is TGTGCCAGCAGCCCTGGGGCGGGAGGGTCCTACAATGAGCAGTTCTTC.